This T cell receptor beta chain appears in the sequencing data of a study of shared clonotypes between healthy human individuals. The CDR3 totals 15 residues. Trimming took 8 bases from V and 1 from J, leaving 17 bases between them. The germline V gene has CDR1 MNHEY and CDR2 SMNVEV (reference sequence). Combination of CD45RO+ cells with CCR7-negative CD45RA+ TemRA cells was used for CD8 memory. Original handling: Junction-only immunoSEQ sequences carried no quality scores, so filtering differed. Using immunoSEQ multiplex PCR, the repertoire was profiled, and TCRdb retains in-frame clones only, with some absent. V and J calls and clone size are given by that table; D and trimming were obtained from the DNA. Of 80,000 to 100,000 clones listed, 60% to 75% were seen once; the top ten hold roughly 52%.

Sequenced sample: memory CD8+ T cells sorted from blood. The subset is: CD45RO+ cells pooled with CCR7-negative TemRA cells. The TCR sequence derives from a man aged 25 to 45 in good health. The chain is built from TRBV27 and TRBJ1-2, with a weak D call TRBD1 (6 bases). CDR3 sequence: CASRQGTINNYGYTF. DNA of the CDR3: TGTGCCAGCCGCCAGGGGACAATTAATAACTATGGCTACACCTTC.